This T cell receptor beta chain was recovered during a study of glioma-infiltrating T cells after dendritic cell vaccination. Repertoires were generated with immunoSEQ multiplex PCR, while TCRdb's copy carries only in-frame clones and drops some. Of roughly 60,000 clones in the sample, around nine tenths were seen once. This sample's time point: after dendritic cell vaccination, including at tumor progression/relapse. Study-level points and caveats: Complete blood and tumor specimen sets were limited to few patients.

Points on this clone: Its antigen remains unidentified.

This CDR3 comprises 15 residues. The V gene end was trimmed by 3 bases and the J gene end by 12 bases; junction bases not matched to a gene: 14. Germline CDR1 MNHEY, CDR2 SMNVEV (reference sequence). This chain links TRBV27 with TRBJ2-1; 7 nucleotides agree with TRBD1. The source material was blood, sampled after dendritic cell vaccination. The origin of this receptor is a human donor with glioblastoma. CDR3 amino acids: CASSFTLSTGHGQFF. CDR3 DNA sequence: TGTGCCAGCAGTTTCACCTTATCGACAGGGCACGGGCAGTTCTTC.